These 29 T cell receptor beta chains originate from one sample sequenced in a study of blood T cell repertoires in COVID-19. Generated by immunoSEQ multiplex PCR, the TCRdb table keeps only in-frame clones and is missing some. This sample has hundreds of thousands of clones, with about 85% found just once. The sample taken for sequencing was PBMCs or T cells enriched from blood (not recorded which). The receptors come from a woman in her 30s with acute COVID-19.

Of note for this clone: Given a much more abundant clone one base away, this may be a read error. The chain links TRBV3-1 (or the pseudogene TRBV3-2) to TRBJ2-7; 9 positions match TRBD1. The CDR3 consists of 12 residues. V shed 5 bases and J 6 bases; nucleotides not matched to a gene: 2. Per germline, CDR1 LGHDT and CDR2 YNNKEL (reference sequence). The CDR3 region is CASSLTGGEQYF. CDR3 coding DNA: TGTGCCAGCAGCTTGACAGGGGGCGAGCAGTACTTC.

This chain joins TRBV5-1 and TRBJ2-1; possibly TRBD2 for D (5 bases). V was clipped by 7 bases and J by 5 bases, with 16 bases between them. The CDR3 is made up of 14 amino acids. Germline V gene lookup returns CDR1 SGHRS and CDR2 YFSETQ. The DNA of the CDR3 is TGCGCCAGCTCGACGGGAACGGACCACAATGAGCAGTTCTTC. Encoded protein: CASSTGTDHNEQFF.

The CDR3 bases are TGCAGCATCGGGACAGCCGACTCCTACGAGCAGTACTTC. It encodes CSIGTADSYEQYF. The rearrangement links TRBV29-1 to TRBJ2-7; 7 bases fit TRBD1. V was pared by 8 bases and J by 0 bases, with 7 bases of the junction left unmatched. The CDR3 covers 13 residues. CDR1 and CDR2 from the germline V gene are SQVTM and ANQGSEA.

This chain uses TRBV28 with TRBJ2-7; 10 bases align to TRBD2. From germline, CDR1 is MDHEN and CDR2 SYDVKM. Losses at the gene ends were 5 bases for V and 0 bases for J; bases not matched to a gene: 7. The CDR3 covers 16 residues. The CDR3 DNA is TGTGCCAGCAGTGTAGGACTAGCGGCGAGCTCCTACGAGCAGTACTTC. As protein: CASSVGLAASSYEQYF.

This clone turned up a few times. V and J are TRBV20-1 and TRBJ1-1; D uncertain. V was shortened by 6 bases and J by 5 bases, with 7 bases between the two germline ends. From germline, CDR1 is DFQATT and CDR2 SNEGSKA (reference sequence). CDR3 length: 10 amino acids. CDR3 in amino acids: CSALLTEAFF. CDR3 in DNA: TGCAGTGCCCTTTTAACTGAAGCTTTCTTT.

The chain couples TRBV6-4 to TRBJ1-2; possible D gene TRBD1, 5 bases. Trimming pared 8 bases from V and 3 bases from J, leaving 16 bases between. CDR1 and CDR2 (germline): MRHNA, SNTAGT. This CDR3 spans 14 amino acids. The CDR3 sequence: CASGRQKPHYGYTF. CDR3 nucleotides: TGTGCCAGCGGCCGACAGAAACCACACTATGGCTACACCTTC.

This rearrangement joins TRBV4-2 to TRBJ2-3; TRBD2 matches 10 bases. Unmatched junction bases numbered 6, after V lost 3 bases and J lost 3 bases. The length of the CDR3 is 16 residues. Germline V CDR1 and CDR2: LGHNA, YNFKEQ. The CDR3 spells CASSQETSGATDTQYF. The CDR3 nucleotides read TGTGCCAGCAGCCAGGAAACTAGCGGGGCAACAGATACGCAGTATTTT.

The chain joins TRBV7-9 to TRBJ1-5, with no clear D. Germline V CDR1 and CDR2: SEHNR, FQNEAQ (reference sequence). The CDR3 extends over 14 amino acids. Trimming shortened V by 3 bases and J by 4 bases, and 10 bases separated the two germline ends. The CDR3: CASSFLSSNQPQHF. The CDR3 nucleotides are TGTGCCAGCAGCTTCCTCTCGAGTAATCAGCCCCAGCATTTT. The full variable domain, its missing parts supplied by reference TRBV7-9 and TRBJ1-5, is DTGVSQNPRHKITKRGQNVTFRCDPISEHNRLYWYRQTLGQGPEFLTYFQNEAQLEKSRLLSDRFSAERPKGSFSTLEIQRTEQGDSAMYLCASSFLSSNQPQHFGDGTRLSIL.

The V call is TRBV3-1 (or the pseudogene TRBV3-2), the J call TRBJ1-1, with D hard to call. CDR1 and CDR2 (germline): LGHDT, YNNKEL (reference sequence). Trimming stripped 0 bases from V and 0 bases from J, with 11 bases between. The CDR3 totals 16 residues. This chain's CDR3 is CASSQDLLPLNTEAFF. The DNA of the CDR3 is TGTGCCAGCAGCCAAGATCTACTGCCTTTGAACACTGAAGCTTTCTTT.

The chain uses TRBV4-3 and TRBJ2-1, with 10 bases fitting TRBD1. The CDR3 sequence is 15 residues long. The germline CDR1 and CDR2 sequences are LGHNA and YSLEER. V dropped 3 bases and J dropped 7; count of bases not matched to a gene: 6. CDR3 DNA sequence: TGCGCCAGCAGCCAGGACAGGGGGTTGGGGAATGAGCAGTTCTTC. Its protein product is CASSQDRGLGNEQFF.

As concerns this clone: The same CDR3 can be traced to other DNA sequences in this sample. The V and J genes are TRBV5-1 and TRBJ2-7, with D uncertain. The germline CDR1 and CDR2 sequences are SGHRS and YFSETQ. Trimming pared 0 bases from V and 0 bases from J, leaving 10 bases between. This CDR3 is 15 amino acids long. The CDR3 region has the DNA TGCGCCAGCAGCTTGGCGGGTTTAAGCTCCTACGAGCAGTACTTC. The encoded protein is CASSLAGLSSYEQYF. The entire variable domain, with the rest obtained from reference TRBV5-1 and TRBJ2-7, is as follows: KAGVTQTPRYLIKTRGQQVTLSCSPISGHRSVSWYQQTPGQGLQFLFEYFSETQRNKGNFPGRFSGRQFSNSRSEMNVSTLELGDSALYLCASSLAGLSSYEQYFGPGTRLTVT.

This clone occurred a few times. This sequence joins TRBV6-1 and TRBJ2-1, with 11 bases fitting TRBD2. Trimming took 4 bases from V and 7 from J; bases not matched to a gene: 9. Germline assignment: CDR1 MNHNS and CDR2 SASEGT. The CDR3 totals 16 residues. The CDR3 region is CASSVQVAGGLNEQFF. The CDR3 bases are TGTGCCAGCAGTGTTCAAGTAGCGGGGGGGCTAAATGAGCAGTTCTTC.

The chain has TRBV2 and TRBJ1-2; TRBD1 is a possible D gene (6 bases). This CDR3 region has 13 residues. Looked up from germline, CDR1 is SNHLY and CDR2 is FYNNEI. V shed 7 bases and J shed 5 bases, with 14 bases lying between them. The DNA for the CDR3 is TGTGCCAGCAAGGGGGGGCAGGATTATGGCTACACCTTC. Translated: CASKGGQDYGYTF.

The J gene is TRBJ2-1, the V gene TRBV7-2, with TRBD1 matching 8 bases. The V segment lost 5 bases and the J segment 10 bases; nucleotides outside the gene matches: 10. Germline V gene data show CDR1 as SGHTA and CDR2 as FQGNSA. CDR3 length: 14 amino acids. CDR3 residues: CASSDDRGAGEQFF. The DNA for the CDR3 is TGTGCCAGCAGCGACGACAGGGGTGCAGGCGAGCAGTTCTTC.

The V and J genes are TRBV29-1 and TRBJ2-2, with 10 bases matching TRBD1. CDR1 and CDR2 from the germline V gene are SQVTM and ANQGSEA. V shed 4 bases and J 4 bases; nucleotides not matched to a gene: 9. The CDR3 totals 16 residues. CDR3 sequence reads: CSVARGTGDSTGELFF. The CDR3 DNA reads as TGCAGCGTTGCACGTGGGACAGGGGATTCCACCGGGGAGCTGTTTTTT.

This chain links TRBV5-6 with TRBJ2-2; no definite D call. Trimming took 7 bases from V and 5 from J, leaving 12 bases between them. The CDR3 sequence is 13 residues long. Germline CDR1 SGHDT, CDR2 YYEEEE. The CDR3 loop is CASGSRYTGELFF. The CDR3 DNA reads TGTGCCAGCGGGTCCAGGTATACCGGGGAGCTGTTTTTT.

The genes are TRBV30 and TRBJ1-6, with D perhaps matching TRBD1 (5 bases). The germline gives CDR1 GTSNPN, CDR2 SVGIG (reference sequence). Between the trimmed V and J ends, which lost 0 bases and 10 bases, there was a span of 16 bases. The CDR3 is 15 amino acids. CDR3 protein: CAWSVLRLRGSPLHF. The DNA of the CDR3 is TGTGCCTGGAGTGTACTTAGGCTGCGGGGCTCACCCCTCCACTTT.

This clone was observed once. Written as DNA, the CDR3 is TGTGCCACCAGCAGAGATCACCCAGGTGGCTCACCCCTCCACTTT. Translating it yields CATSRDHPGGSPLHF. The genes are TRBV15 and TRBJ1-6, with D unclear. This CDR3 region has 15 residues. CDR1 is LNHNV, CDR2 YYDKDF, per germline (reference sequence). The V gene lost 0 bases and the J gene lost 10 bases, with 13 bases spanning the gap.

V usage is TRBV27 and J usage is TRBJ2-1, with 7 bases fitting TRBD2. Trimming took 2 bases from V and 9 from J; bases not matched to a gene: 10. The CDR3 is made up of 15 amino acids. Germline V gene data show CDR1 as MNHEY and CDR2 as SMNVEV (reference sequence). The CDR3 bases are TGTGCCAGCAGTTTAAATCCCCTAGGGAGGGGTGAGCAGTTCTTC. It is translated as CASSLNPLGRGEQFF.

The chain combines TRBV19 with TRBJ2-7; 8 nucleotides align to TRBD2. V was pared by 6 bases and J by 4 bases, with 11 bases of the junction left unmatched. Germline CDR1 reads LNHDA; CDR2 reads SQIVND (reference sequence). This CDR3 spans 15 amino acids. CDR3 sequence (DNA): TGTGCCAGTAGCCCTATGGGGACTAGAGGGTACGAGCAGTACTTC. Translating it yields CASSPMGTRGYEQYF.

The rearrangement joins TRBV4-2 to TRBJ1-6; D call uncertain. V was pared by 3 bases and J by 0 bases, with 9 bases between. CDR1 LGHNA and CDR2 YNFKEQ come from the germline V gene. The CDR3 is 16 residues long. The CDR3 sequence: CASSQETSSYNSPLHF. CDR3 nucleotide sequence: TGTGCCAGCAGCCAGGAGACTAGCTCCTATAATTCACCCCTCCACTTT.

The genes are TRBV28 and TRBJ1-6, with 8 bases matching TRBD1. This CDR3 has 16 amino acids. V lost 5 bases to trimming and J lost 5 bases; unmatched junction nucleotides: 8. Germline CDR1 is MDHEN and CDR2 is SYDVKM. The DNA for the CDR3 is TGTGCCAGCAGTGGAACGACAGGGGCACATAATTCACCCCTCCACTTT. Its protein is CASSGTTGAHNSPLHF.

V and J are TRBV10-2 and TRBJ1-3; 8 bases match TRBD1. Losses at the gene ends were 0 bases for V and 3 bases for J; bases not matched to a gene: 4. Per the germline V gene, CDR1 is WSHSY and CDR2 is SAAADI. This CDR3 is built from 16 residues. The DNA for the CDR3 is TGCGCCAGCAGTGAGTCATCAGGGGGCTTTGGAAACACCATATATTTT. This codes for CASSESSGGFGNTIYF.

This rearrangement joins TRBV4-1 to TRBJ2-1; TRBD2 matches at 14 bases. CDR1 is MGHRA and CDR2 is YSYEKL in the germline V gene. V lost 4 bases to trimming and J lost 5 bases; unmatched junction nucleotides: 10. This CDR3 contains 18 residues. For the CDR3, the DNA is TGCGCCAGCAGCCCCATGGCGACTAGCGGGAGGGCCCACAATGAGCAGTTCTTC. This encodes CASSPMATSGRAHNEQFF.

The chain employs TRBV28 and TRBJ2-3; 15 nucleotides line up with TRBD2. With 6 bases clipped from V and 6 bases from J, the junction kept 13 bases outside the gene matches. The CDR3 is made up of 18 amino acids. Germline assignment: CDR1 MDHEN and CDR2 SYDVKM. The CDR3 protein is CASSPSGLAGGLGDTQYF. Here the CDR3 DNA reads TGTGCCAGCAGCCCTTCGGGACTAGCGGGAGGCCTGGGGGATACGCAGTATTTT.

The chain couples TRBV7-3 to TRBJ2-1; tentatively, D is TRBD1 (6 bases). V lost 4 bases and J lost 6, with 10 bases in between. The CDR3 is 13 residues long. Germline-derived CDR1 and CDR2 are SGHTA and FQGTGA. CDR3 sequence (DNA): TGTGCCAGCAGCTCTCAACAGGGCAATGAGCAGTTCTTC. It encodes CASSSQQGNEQFF.

This chain joins TRBV27 and TRBJ2-5; TRBD1 aligns across 7 bases. After removal of 2 bases from V and 4 bases from J, the junction contained 10 bases not matched to a gene. The germline CDR1 and CDR2 sequences are MNHEY and SMNVEV (reference sequence). The CDR3 spans 16 residues. This chain's CDR3 is CASSLLHRGSLETQYF. For the CDR3, the DNA is TGTGCCAGCAGTTTACTTCACAGGGGTTCGCTAGAGACCCAGTACTTC.

The V call is TRBV5-6, the J call TRBJ2-3; D is unresolved. Per germline, CDR1 SGHDT and CDR2 YYEEEE. Between the trimmed V and J ends, which lost 4 bases and 4 bases, there was a span of 13 bases. CDR3 length equals 14 residues. This chain's CDR3 is CASSPNPRPDTQYF. DNA of the CDR3: TGTGCCAGCAGCCCAAATCCGCGGCCAGATACGCAGTATTTT.

The V and J genes are TRBV7-9 and TRBJ1-4, with 8 bases aligning to TRBD1. J was trimmed by 8 bases and V by 5 bases; bases with no gene match: 7. CDR1 and CDR2 (germline): SEHNR, FQNEAQ (reference sequence). The CDR3 runs to 14 residues. The CDR3 sequence: CASSPGQGQEKLFF. The CDR3 DNA reads as TGTGCCAGCAGCCCTGGACAGGGACAAGAAAAACTGTTTTTT.